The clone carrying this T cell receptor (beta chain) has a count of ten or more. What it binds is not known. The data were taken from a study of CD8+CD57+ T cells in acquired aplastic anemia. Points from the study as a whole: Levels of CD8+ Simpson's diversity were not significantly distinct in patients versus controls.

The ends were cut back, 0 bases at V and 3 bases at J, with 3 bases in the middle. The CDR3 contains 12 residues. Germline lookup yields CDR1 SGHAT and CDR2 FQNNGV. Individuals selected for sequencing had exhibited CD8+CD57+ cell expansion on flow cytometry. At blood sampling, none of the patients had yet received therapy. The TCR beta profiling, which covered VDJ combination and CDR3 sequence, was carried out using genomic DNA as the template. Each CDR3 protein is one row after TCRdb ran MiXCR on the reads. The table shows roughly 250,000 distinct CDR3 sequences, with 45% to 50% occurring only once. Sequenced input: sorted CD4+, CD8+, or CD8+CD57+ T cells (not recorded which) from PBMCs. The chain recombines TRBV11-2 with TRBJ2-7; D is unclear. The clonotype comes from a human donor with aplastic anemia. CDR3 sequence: CASSLDLYEQYF. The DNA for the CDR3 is TGTGCCAGCAGCTTAGATCTCTACGAGCAGTACTTC.